This paragraph covers one T cell receptor beta chain sequence. The sample is drawn from a study of OX40 agonist ivuxolimab in advanced cancers. The overall study: Ivuxolimab, which patients received intravenously every 2 weeks, was dosed at 0.01 to 10 mg/kg.

Method: immunoSEQ multiplex PCR; TCRdb's copy keeps in-frame clones and lacks some. The top ten hold around 5.5% of the sample, which has 75,000 to 100,000 clones, about nine tenths seen once. From germline, CDR1 is SQVTM and CDR2 ANQGSEA. CDR3 length: 14 amino acids. Trimming shortened V by 6 bases and J by 3 bases, and 15 bases separated the two germline ends. The clonotype comes from an adult with an advanced solid tumor such as melanoma, head and neck, liver or kidney cancer. Here the sequenced sample was CD4+ or CD8+ T cells sorted from blood, taken in a trial of the OX40 agonist ivuxolimab. V is TRBV29-1 and J is TRBJ1-5; a possible D gene is TRBD1 (5 bases). CDR3 sequence (DNA): TGCAGCGTCCAGGTGGCAGGGTTCAATCAGCCCCAGCATTTT. Protein: CSVQVAGFNQPQHF.